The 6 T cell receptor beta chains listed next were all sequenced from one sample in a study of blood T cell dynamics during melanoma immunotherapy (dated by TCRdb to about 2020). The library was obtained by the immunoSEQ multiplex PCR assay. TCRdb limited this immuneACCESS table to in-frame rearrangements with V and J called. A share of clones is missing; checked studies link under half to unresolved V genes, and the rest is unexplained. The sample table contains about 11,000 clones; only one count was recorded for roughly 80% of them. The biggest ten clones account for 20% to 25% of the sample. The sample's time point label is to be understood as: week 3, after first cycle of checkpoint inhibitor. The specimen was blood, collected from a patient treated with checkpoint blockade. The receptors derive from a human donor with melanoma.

The CDR3 loop reads CASSQKDSSGSFNEQFF. CDR3 bases: TGCGCCAGCAGCCAAAAAGACTCTAGCGGGAGCTTCAATGAGCAGTTCTTC. The chain links TRBV4-1 to TRBJ2-1, with TRBD2 matching over 10 bases. The V gene end was trimmed by 2 bases and the J gene end by 6 bases; junction bases not matched to a gene: 10. This CDR3 comprises 17 residues. The germline gives CDR1 MGHRA, CDR2 YSYEKL.

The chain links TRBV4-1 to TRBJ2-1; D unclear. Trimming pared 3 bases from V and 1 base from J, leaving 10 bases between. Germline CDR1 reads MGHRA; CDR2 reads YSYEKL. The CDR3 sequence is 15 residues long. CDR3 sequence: CASSHLGQSYNEQFF. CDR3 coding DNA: TGCGCCAGCAGCCATTTAGGGCAGTCCTACAATGAGCAGTTCTTC.

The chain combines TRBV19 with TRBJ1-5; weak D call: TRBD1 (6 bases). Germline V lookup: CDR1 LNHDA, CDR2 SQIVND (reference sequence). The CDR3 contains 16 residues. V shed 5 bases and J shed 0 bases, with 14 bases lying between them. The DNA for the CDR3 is TGTGCCAGTAGTGGACGGACAGAAAATAGCAATCAGCCCCAGCATTTT. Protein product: CASSGRTENSNQPQHF.

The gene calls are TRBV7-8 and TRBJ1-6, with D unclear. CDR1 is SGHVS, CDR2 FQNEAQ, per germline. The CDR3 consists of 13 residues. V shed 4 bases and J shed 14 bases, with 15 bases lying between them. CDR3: CASSSTPGFTLHF. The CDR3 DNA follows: TGTGCCAGCAGCTCTACGCCCGGATTCACCCTCCACTTT.

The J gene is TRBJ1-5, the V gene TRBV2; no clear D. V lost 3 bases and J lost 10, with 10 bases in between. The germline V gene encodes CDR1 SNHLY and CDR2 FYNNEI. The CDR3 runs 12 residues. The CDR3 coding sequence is TGTGCCAGCAGTGACCGGCAACCCCCCCAGCATTTT. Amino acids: CASSDRQPPQHF. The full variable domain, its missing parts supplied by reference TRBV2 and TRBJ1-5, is EPEVTQTPSHQVTQMGQEVILRCVPISNHLYFYWYRQILGQKVEFLVSFYNNEISEKSEIFDDQFSVERPDGSNFTLKIRSTKLEDSAMYFCASSDRQPPQHFGDGTRLSIL.

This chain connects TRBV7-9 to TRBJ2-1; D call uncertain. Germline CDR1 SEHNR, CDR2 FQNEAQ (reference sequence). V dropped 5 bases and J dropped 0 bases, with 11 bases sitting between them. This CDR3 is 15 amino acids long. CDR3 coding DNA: TGTGCCAGCAGCCATGAGGTCCTCTCCTACAATGAGCAGTTCTTC. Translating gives CASSHEVLSYNEQFF.